This T cell receptor beta chain was recorded in a study of shared clonotypes between healthy human individuals. Regarding the study as a whole: Researchers found naive subsets generally carried larger estimated richness than memory subsets. Compared with clonotypes that all four donors shared, non-shared clonotypes had lower generation probabilities.

About this clone itself: The antigen is undetermined.

Germline loops: CDR1 SNHLY, CDR2 FYNNEI. The CDR3 covers 15 residues. The germline V and J ends were trimmed by 2 bases and 8 bases, with 16 bases remaining between them. Genomic DNA of each subset was evenly split across several immunoSEQ plates. Assay used: immunoSEQ multiplex PCR; TCRdb lists only in-frame clones, some missing. The sample lists about 2.4 million clones, 93% occurring once. The V and J genes are TRBV2 and TRBJ2-4; D is unresolved. The sequence was obtained from a man between 18 and 29 years old in good health. Some clones in this sample may be carry-over from other donors' samples. Sequencing input: naive CD4+ T cells from PBMCs. Subset in this sample: CD45RA+ positively selected. CDR3 loop: CASSEIVRTTDIQYF. The CDR3 DNA follows: TGTGCCAGCAGTGAAATAGTTCGGACGACGGACATTCAGTACTTC.